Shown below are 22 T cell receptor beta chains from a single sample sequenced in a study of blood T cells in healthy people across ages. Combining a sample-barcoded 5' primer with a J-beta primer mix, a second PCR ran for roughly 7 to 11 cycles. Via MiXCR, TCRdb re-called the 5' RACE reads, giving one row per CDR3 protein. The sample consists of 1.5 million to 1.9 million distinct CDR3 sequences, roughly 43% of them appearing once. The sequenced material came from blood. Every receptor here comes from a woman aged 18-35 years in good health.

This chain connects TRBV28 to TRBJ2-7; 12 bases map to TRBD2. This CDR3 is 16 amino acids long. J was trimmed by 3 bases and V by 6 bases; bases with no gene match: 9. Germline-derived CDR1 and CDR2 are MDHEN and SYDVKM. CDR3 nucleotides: TGTGCCAGCAGGTACCTCCCGACTAGCGGGAGCTACGAGCAGTACTTC. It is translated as CASRYLPTSGSYEQYF. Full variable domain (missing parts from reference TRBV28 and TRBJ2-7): DVKVTQSSRYLVKRTGEKVFLECVQDMDHENMFWYRQDPGLGLRLIYFSYDVKMKEKGDIPEGYSVSREKKERFSLILESASTNQTSMYLCASRYLPTSGSYEQYFGPGTRLTVT.

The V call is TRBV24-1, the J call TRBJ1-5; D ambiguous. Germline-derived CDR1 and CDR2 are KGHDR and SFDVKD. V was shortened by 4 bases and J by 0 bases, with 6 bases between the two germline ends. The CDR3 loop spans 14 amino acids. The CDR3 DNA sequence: TGTGCCACCAGTGAGCTCAATAGCAATCAGCCCCAGCATTTT. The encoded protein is CATSELNSNQPQHF.

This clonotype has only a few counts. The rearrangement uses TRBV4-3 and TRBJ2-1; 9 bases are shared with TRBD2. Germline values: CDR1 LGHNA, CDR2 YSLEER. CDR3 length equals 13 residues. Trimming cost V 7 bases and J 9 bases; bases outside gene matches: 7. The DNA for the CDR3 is TGCGCCAGCAAGGTAGCGGGAGCGGGTGAGCAGTTCTTC. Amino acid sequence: CASKVAGAGEQFF.

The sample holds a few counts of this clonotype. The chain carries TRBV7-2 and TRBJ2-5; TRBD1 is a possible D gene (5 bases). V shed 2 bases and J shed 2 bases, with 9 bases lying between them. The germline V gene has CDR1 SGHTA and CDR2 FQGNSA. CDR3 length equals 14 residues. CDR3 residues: CASSLFQGQETQYF. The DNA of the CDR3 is TGTGCCAGCAGCTTATTTCAGGGACAAGAGACCCAGTACTTC.

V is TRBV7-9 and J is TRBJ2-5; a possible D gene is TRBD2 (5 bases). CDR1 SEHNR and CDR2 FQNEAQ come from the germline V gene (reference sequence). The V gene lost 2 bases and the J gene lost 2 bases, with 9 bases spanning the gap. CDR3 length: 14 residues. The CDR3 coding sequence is TGTGCCAGCAGCTTAAAGGACTGGCAAGAGACCCAGTACTTC. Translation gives CASSLKDWQETQYF.

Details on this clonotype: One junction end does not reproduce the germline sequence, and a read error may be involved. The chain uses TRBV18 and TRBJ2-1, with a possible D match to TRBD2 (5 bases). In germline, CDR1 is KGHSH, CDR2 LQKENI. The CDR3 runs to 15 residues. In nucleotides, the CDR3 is TGTGCCAGCTCACCCGGGCAAGGACTGTACAATGAGCAGCTCTTC. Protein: CASSPGQGLYNEQLF.

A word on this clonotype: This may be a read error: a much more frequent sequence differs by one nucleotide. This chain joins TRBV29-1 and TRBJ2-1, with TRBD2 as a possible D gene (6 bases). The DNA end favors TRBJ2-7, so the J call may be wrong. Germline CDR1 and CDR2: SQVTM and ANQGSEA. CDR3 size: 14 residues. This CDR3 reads CSVGRVLSYNEQYF. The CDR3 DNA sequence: TGCAGCGTTGGGAGGGTCCTCTCCTACAATGAGCAGTACTTC.

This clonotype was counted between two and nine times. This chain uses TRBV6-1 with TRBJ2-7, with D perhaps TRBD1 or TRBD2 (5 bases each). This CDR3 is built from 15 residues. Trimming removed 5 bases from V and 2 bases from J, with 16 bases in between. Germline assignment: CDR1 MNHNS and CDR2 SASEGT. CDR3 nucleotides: TGTGCCAGCAGTATCCCGGCCAGGGAGCCCTACGAGCAGTACTTC. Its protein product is CASSIPAREPYEQYF.

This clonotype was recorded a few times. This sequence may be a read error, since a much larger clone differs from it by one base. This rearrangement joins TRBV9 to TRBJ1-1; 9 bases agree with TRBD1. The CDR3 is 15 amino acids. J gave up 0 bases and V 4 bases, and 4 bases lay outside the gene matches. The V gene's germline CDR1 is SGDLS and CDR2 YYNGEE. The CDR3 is CASSFGTGMNTEAFF. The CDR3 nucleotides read TGTGCCAGCAGCTTTGGGACAGGGATGAACACTGAAGCTTTCTTT.

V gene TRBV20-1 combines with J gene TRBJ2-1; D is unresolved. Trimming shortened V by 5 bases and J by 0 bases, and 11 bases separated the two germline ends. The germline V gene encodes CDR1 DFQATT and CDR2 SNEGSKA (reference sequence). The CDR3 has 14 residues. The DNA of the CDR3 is TGCAGTGCTCCTAACCTCGACTCCTACAATGAGCAGTTCTTC. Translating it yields CSAPNLDSYNEQFF.

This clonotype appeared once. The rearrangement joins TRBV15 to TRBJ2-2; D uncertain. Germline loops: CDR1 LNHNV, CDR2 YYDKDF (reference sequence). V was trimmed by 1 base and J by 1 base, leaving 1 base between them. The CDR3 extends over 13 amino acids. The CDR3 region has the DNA TGTGCCACCAGCAGAGTGAACACCGGGGAGCTGTTTTTT. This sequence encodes CATSRVNTGELFF.

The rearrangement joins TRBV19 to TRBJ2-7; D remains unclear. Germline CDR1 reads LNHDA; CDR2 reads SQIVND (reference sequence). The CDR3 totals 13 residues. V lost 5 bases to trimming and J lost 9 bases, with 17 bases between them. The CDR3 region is CASSPGSTAGQYF. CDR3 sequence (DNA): TGTGCCAGTAGTCCCGGCTCTACTGCTGGGCAGTACTTC.

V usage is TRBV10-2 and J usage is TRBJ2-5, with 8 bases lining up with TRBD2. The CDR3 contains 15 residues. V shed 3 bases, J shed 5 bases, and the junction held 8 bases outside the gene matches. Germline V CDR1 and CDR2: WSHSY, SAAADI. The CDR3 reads CASSEGTSRSETQYF. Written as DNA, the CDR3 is TGCGCCAGCAGTGAAGGGACTAGTCGGAGTGAGACCCAGTACTTC.

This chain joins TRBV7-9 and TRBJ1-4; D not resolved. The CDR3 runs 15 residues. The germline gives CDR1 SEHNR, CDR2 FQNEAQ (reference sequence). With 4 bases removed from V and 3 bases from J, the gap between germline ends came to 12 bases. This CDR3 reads CASSSGKRPNEKLFF. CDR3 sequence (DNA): TGTGCCAGCAGCTCCGGCAAGAGGCCTAATGAAAAACTGTTTTTT.

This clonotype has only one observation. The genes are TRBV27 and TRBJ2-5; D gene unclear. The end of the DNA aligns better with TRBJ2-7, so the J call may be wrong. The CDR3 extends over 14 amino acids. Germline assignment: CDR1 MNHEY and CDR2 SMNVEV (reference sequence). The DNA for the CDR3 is TGTGCCAGCAGTTTGGCGGACGGTTACTCCGAGCAGTACTTC. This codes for CASSLADGYSEQYF.

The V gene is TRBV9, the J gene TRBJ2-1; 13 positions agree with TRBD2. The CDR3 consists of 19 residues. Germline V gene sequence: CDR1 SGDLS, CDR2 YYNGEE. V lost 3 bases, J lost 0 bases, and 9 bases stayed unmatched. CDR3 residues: CASSASGLAGASSYNEQFF. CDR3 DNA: TGTGCCAGCAGCGCCTCCGGACTAGCGGGGGCGAGCTCCTACAATGAGCAGTTCTTC.

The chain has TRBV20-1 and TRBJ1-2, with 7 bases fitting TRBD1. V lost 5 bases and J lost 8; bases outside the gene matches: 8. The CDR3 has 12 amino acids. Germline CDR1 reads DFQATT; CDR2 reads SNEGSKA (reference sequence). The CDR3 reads CSARDRDGGYTF. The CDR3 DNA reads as TGCAGTGCTCGTGACAGGGACGGGGGCTACACCTTC.

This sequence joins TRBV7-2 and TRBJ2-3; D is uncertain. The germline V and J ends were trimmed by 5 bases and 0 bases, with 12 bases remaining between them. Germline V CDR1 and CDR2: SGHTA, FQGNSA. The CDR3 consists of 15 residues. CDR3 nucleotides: TGTGCCAGCAGCGCCTACCCCCCGAGCACAGATACGCAGTATTTT. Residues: CASSAYPPSTDTQYF.

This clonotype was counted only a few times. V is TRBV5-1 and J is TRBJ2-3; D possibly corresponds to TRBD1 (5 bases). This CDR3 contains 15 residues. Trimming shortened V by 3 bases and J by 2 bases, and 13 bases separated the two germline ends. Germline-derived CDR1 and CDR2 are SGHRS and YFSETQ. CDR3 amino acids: CASSYGHPTTDTQYF. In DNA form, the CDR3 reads TGCGCCAGCAGCTATGGACACCCAACCACAGATACGCAGTATTTT.

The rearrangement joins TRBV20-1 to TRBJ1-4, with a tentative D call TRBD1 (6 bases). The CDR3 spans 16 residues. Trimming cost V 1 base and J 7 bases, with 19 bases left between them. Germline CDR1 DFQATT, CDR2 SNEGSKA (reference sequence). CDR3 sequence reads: CSARGVGAGITEKLFF. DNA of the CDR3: TGCAGTGCTAGAGGCGTGGGGGCAGGGATAACTGAAAAACTGTTTTTT.

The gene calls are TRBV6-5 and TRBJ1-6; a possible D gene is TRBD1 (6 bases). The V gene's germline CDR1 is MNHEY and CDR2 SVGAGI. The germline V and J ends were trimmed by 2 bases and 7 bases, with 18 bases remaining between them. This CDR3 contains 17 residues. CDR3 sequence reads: CASSYGGLTGINSPLHF. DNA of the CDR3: TGTGCCAGCAGTTACGGCGGGCTAACAGGGATAAATTCACCCCTCCACTTT.

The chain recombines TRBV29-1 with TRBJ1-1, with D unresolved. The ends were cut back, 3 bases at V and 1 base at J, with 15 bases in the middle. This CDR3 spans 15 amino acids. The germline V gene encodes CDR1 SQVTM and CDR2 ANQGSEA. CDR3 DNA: TGCAGCGTTGACGGTCTTCTGGTCCCGAACACTGAAGCTTTCTTT. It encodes CSVDGLLVPNTEAFF.